The next 10 T cell receptor beta chains were all read from a single sample in a study of patients and donors after allogeneic stem cell transplantation. Using its own MiXCR run on the RT-PCR reads, TCRdb lists one record per CDR3 protein. Here the sample spans approximately 200,000 distinct CDR3 sequences, 13% to 15% being singletons. Sequencing was performed on blood, either unsorted or a sorted T cell fraction (not recorded which). These receptor sequences come from a human donor who was either an allogeneic HSCT recipient or a stem cell or donor lymphocyte infusion donor (not recorded which). It is not recorded whose cells these are; they may come from a transplant donor.

This clonotype has a count of ten or more. This sequence joins TRBV11-2 and TRBJ1-1; a possible D gene is TRBD1 (6 bases). The ends were cut back, 1 base at V and 7 bases at J, with 13 bases in the middle. This CDR3 contains 14 residues. Germline CDR1 is SGHAT and CDR2 is FQNNGV. The CDR3 region is CASSLGGGAVEAFF. CDR3 sequence (DNA): TGTGCCAGCAGCTTAGGCGGGGGCGCAGTTGAAGCTTTCTTT. Based on the CDR3 plus reference TRBV11-2 and TRBJ1-1, the full variable domain is EAGVAQSPRYKIIEKRQSVAFWCNPISGHATLYWYQQILGQGPKLLIQFQNNGVVDDSQLPKDRFSAERLKGVDSTLKIQPAKLEDSAVYLCASSLGGGAVEAFFGQGTRLTVV.

This clonotype was seen a few times. The chain has TRBV3-1 and TRBJ1-6; 7 nucleotides align to TRBD1. V lost 5 bases to trimming and J lost 7 bases; unmatched junction nucleotides: 5. The CDR3 extends over 14 amino acids. Germline CDR1 is LGHDT and CDR2 is YNNKEL (reference sequence). In nucleotides, the CDR3 is TGTGCCAGCAGCGACAGGGTTGACAATTCACCCCTCCACTTT. This codes for CASSDRVDNSPLHF.

This clonotype has only a few counts. The chain combines TRBV10-3 with TRBJ1-1, with D unresolved. V was cut by 0 bases and J by 3 bases, with 11 bases left in between. Per germline, CDR1 ENHRY and CDR2 SYGVKD. This CDR3 has 15 residues. The CDR3 sequence: CAISESVDGDTEAFF. Written as DNA, the CDR3 is TGTGCCATCAGTGAGTCGGTGGACGGGGACACTGAAGCTTTCTTT.

This clonotype was seen ten or more times. J is TRBJ2-1 and V is TRBV6-4; TRBD2 agrees at 11 bases. Germline V gene data show CDR1 as MRHNA and CDR2 as SNTAGT. V was pared by 5 bases and J by 6 bases, with 6 bases of the junction left unmatched. The CDR3 loop spans 15 amino acids. CDR3 sequence (DNA): TGTGCCAGCAGTACGCTAGCGGGAGGACTCAATGAGCAGTTCTTC. Translating it yields CASSTLAGGLNEQFF.

This clonotype was seen many times. This chain connects TRBV5-6 to TRBJ2-4, with D perhaps TRBD2 (6 bases). This CDR3 comprises 15 residues. Germline lookup yields CDR1 SGHDT and CDR2 YYEEEE. Trimming cost V 3 bases and J 0 bases, with 10 bases left between them. CDR3 in amino acids: CASSWGVPAKNIQYF. CDR3 nucleotide sequence: TGTGCCAGCAGCTGGGGGGTACCAGCCAAAAACATTCAGTACTTC.

This clonotype was seen more than once but under ten times. The rearrangement uses TRBV7-9 and TRBJ1-4; a possible D gene is TRBD1 (5 bases). Trimming shortened V by 5 bases and J by 4 bases, and 14 bases separated the two germline ends. The CDR3 contains 15 residues. CDR1 is SEHNR, CDR2 FQNEAQ, per germline (reference sequence). The CDR3, as DNA: TGTGCCAGCAGCGGGGAGACAGATCTTAATGAAAAACTGTTTTTT. It is translated as CASSGETDLNEKLFF.

This clonotype appeared many times. The V gene is TRBV5-6, the J gene TRBJ1-2, with 7 bases lining up with TRBD1. Germline V gives CDR1 SGHDT, CDR2 YYEEEE. The J segment lost 3 bases and the V segment lost 3 bases, leaving 2 bases of the junction unmatched. The CDR3 spans 13 residues. This CDR3 is CASSSGTDYGYTF. In DNA, the CDR3 is TGTGCCAGCAGCTCGGGGACAGACTATGGCTACACCTTC.

This clonotype was detected many times. V usage is TRBV11-2 and J usage is TRBJ2-3; D unresolved. The CDR3 totals 15 residues. V gave up 0 bases and J gave up 2 bases, with 9 bases separating them. The germline V gene encodes CDR1 SGHAT and CDR2 FQNNGV. The DNA of the CDR3 is TGTGCCAGCAGCTTAGATGCCGGAATCACAGATACGCAGTATTTT. Translated, it gives CASSLDAGITDTQYF.

This chain connects TRBV5-5 to TRBJ1-1; D is unclear. Germline V gene lookup returns CDR1 SGHKS and CDR2 YYEKEE (reference sequence). V lost 3 bases, J lost 3 bases, and 12 bases lay in between. The CDR3 has 14 residues. Here the CDR3 DNA reads TGTGCCAGCAGCTCCCGGGAAAGGGACACTGAAGCTTTCTTT. It yields the protein CASSSRERDTEAFF.

The rearrangement links TRBV6-5 to TRBJ2-3, with D perhaps TRBD1 (5 bases). With 7 bases removed from V and 5 bases from J, the gap between germline ends came to 10 bases. This CDR3 is built from 12 residues. CDR1 MNHEY and CDR2 SVGAGI come from the germline V gene. The CDR3, as DNA: TGTGCCAGCACCTCGCAGGGAGATACGCAGTATTTT. This sequence encodes CASTSQGDTQYF.